Listed below are T cell receptor beta chains from one sample, sequenced in a study of response to subunit inactivated influenza vaccine. From the RT-PCR reads, TCRdb called clonotypes with MiXCR, one entry per CDR3 protein. The profile shows approximately 500,000 distinct CDR3 sequences, roughly 25% of them singletons. A further study also used this sample, focusing on T cells expressing NK-cell markers.

Sample: CD4+ T cells sorted from PBMCs, taken about 13 days after vaccination. The receptor source for this set is a middle-aged man who received an inactivated influenza vaccine. Both conserved end residues are part of each CDR3. Each record gives: clone size, V gene, CDR3 length, D gene, J gene, CDR3 protein, CDR3 DNA. A D gene is named only where the DNA matches it firmly. Clone size is not always given. Where it is, it says once, few, many or a class for expanded clones.

abundance: .
v_gene: TRBV24-1
len: 14
d_gene: .
j_gene: TRBJ2-7
CDR3aa: CATSAPGGTYEQYF
CDR3nt: TGTGCCACCAGTGCCCCCGGCGGTACCTACGAGCAGTACTTC

abundance: .
v_gene: TRBV19
len: 14
d_gene: .
j_gene: TRBJ1-4
CDR3aa: CASSILQNNEKLFF
CDR3nt: TGTGCCAGTAGTATTTTACAGAATAATGAAAAACTGTTTTTT

abundance: many
v_gene: TRBV5-1
len: 12
d_gene: .
j_gene: TRBJ2-7
CDR3aa: CASSSGNYEQYF
CDR3nt: TGTGCCAGCAGTTCCGGGAACTACGAGCAGTACTTC

abundance: .
v_gene: TRBV6-1
len: 15
d_gene: .
j_gene: TRBJ1-2
CDR3aa: CASSEGQNPRYGYTF
CDR3nt: TGTGCCAGCAGTGAAGGACAGAATCCGCGTTATGGCTACACCTTC

abundance: .
v_gene: TRBV28
len: 15
d_gene: .
j_gene: TRBJ2-5
CDR3aa: CASSSPKTGKETQYF
CDR3nt: TGTGCCAGCAGTTCCCCGAAGACGGGGAAAGAGACCCAGTACTTC

abundance: .
v_gene: TRBV2
len: 15
d_gene: .
j_gene: TRBJ1-5
CDR3aa: CASSRRHSGVQPQHF
CDR3nt: TGTGCCAGCAGTAGACGGCACTCAGGGGTCCAGCCCCAGCATTTT

abundance: .
v_gene: TRBV6-1
len: 15
d_gene: TRBD2
j_gene: TRBJ2-1
CDR3aa: CASSTRLAEGNEQFF
CDR3nt: TGTGCCAGCAGTACCAGACTAGCGGAGGGGAATGAGCAGTTCTTC

abundance: .
v_gene: TRBV12-2
len: 15
d_gene: .
j_gene: TRBJ2-5
CDR3aa: CASRRPRRAQETQYF
CDR3nt: TGTGCAAGTCGCCGCCCCCGGCGGGCCCAAGAGACCCAGTACTTC

abundance: .
v_gene: TRBV6-2/TRBV6-3
len: 13
d_gene: .
j_gene: TRBJ2-7
CDR3aa: CASSPSTSYEQYF
CDR3nt: TGTGCCAGCAGCCCCTCGACAAGCTACGAGCAGTACTTC

abundance: few
v_gene: TRBV5-1
len: 16
d_gene: .
j_gene: TRBJ2-3
CDR3aa: CASSKGPGRGTDTQYF
CDR3nt: TGCGCCAGCAGCAAGGGACCGGGCCGGGGAACAGATACGCAGTATTTT

abundance: .
v_gene: TRBV20-1
len: 14
d_gene: .
j_gene: TRBJ2-4
CDR3aa: CSAFEGPGANIQYF
CDR3nt: TGCAGTGCTTTCGAGGGACCAGGGGCGAACATTCAGTACTTC

abundance: .
v_gene: TRBV3-1
len: 14
d_gene: TRBD1
j_gene: TRBJ1-1
CDR3aa: CASSGQEGASEAFF
CDR3nt: TGTGCCAGCAGCGGGCAAGAGGGGGCTTCTGAAGCTTTCTTT

abundance: .
v_gene: TRBV20-1
len: 14
d_gene: TRBD1
j_gene: TRBJ2-1
CDR3aa: CSVWGGQGRNEQFF
CDR3nt: TGCAGTGTCTGGGGGGGACAGGGACGCAATGAGCAGTTCTTC

abundance: many
v_gene: TRBV12-3/TRBV12-4
len: 14
d_gene: TRBD1
j_gene: TRBJ1-3
CDR3aa: CASSRDSSGNTIYF
CDR3nt: TGTGCCAGCAGTCGGGACAGCTCTGGAAACACCATATATTTT

abundance: .
v_gene: TRBV6-2/TRBV6-3
len: 17
d_gene: TRBD2
j_gene: TRBJ2-7
CDR3aa: CASSYPSTSGYSYEQYF
CDR3nt: TGTGCCAGCAGTTACCCCTCGACTAGCGGGTATTCCTACGAGCAGTACTTC

abundance: few
v_gene: TRBV29-1
len: 12
d_gene: .
j_gene: TRBJ2-3
CDR3aa: CSVRQTTDTQYF
CDR3nt: TGCAGCGTTCGACAGACCACAGATACGCAGTATTTT

abundance: .
v_gene: TRBV9
len: 16
d_gene: TRBD1
j_gene: TRBJ2-5
CDR3aa: CASSVQGDRGQETQYF
CDR3nt: TGTGCCAGCAGCGTACAGGGGGACAGGGGGCAAGAGACCCAGTACTTC

abundance: few
v_gene: TRBV19
len: 14
d_gene: TRBD1
j_gene: TRBJ2-1
CDR3aa: CASTRDSSYNEQFF
CDR3nt: TGTGCCAGTACCCGGGACAGCTCCTACAATGAGCAGTTCTTC

abundance: .
v_gene: TRBV20-1
len: 14
d_gene: .
j_gene: TRBJ2-3
CDR3aa: CSASRQVRTDTQYF
CDR3nt: TGCAGTGCATCTCGACAGGTCAGGACGGATACGCAGTATTTT

abundance: .
v_gene: TRBV20-1
len: 13
d_gene: .
j_gene: TRBJ1-1
CDR3aa: CSARTGGQGEAFF
CDR3nt: TGCAGTGCTAGAACGGGGGGTCAGGGTGAAGCTTTCTTT

abundance: .
v_gene: TRBV11-2
len: 17
d_gene: .
j_gene: TRBJ2-1
CDR3aa: CASSLVSLKSIYNEQFF
CDR3nt: TGTGCCAGCAGCTTAGTGTCTTTGAAATCTATTTACAATGAGCAGTTCTTC

abundance: few
v_gene: TRBV5-1
len: 15
d_gene: .
j_gene: TRBJ2-1
CDR3aa: CASSPHSELYNEQFF
CDR3nt: TGCGCCAGCAGCCCCCACTCGGAACTTTACAATGAGCAGTTCTTC

abundance: .
v_gene: TRBV10-3
len: 15
d_gene: TRBD1
j_gene: TRBJ1-2
CDR3aa: CAISPGVGQGDGYTF
CDR3nt: TGTGCCATCAGTCCGGGCGTAGGACAGGGAGATGGCTACACCTTC

abundance: few
v_gene: TRBV6-2/TRBV6-3
len: 11
d_gene: .
j_gene: TRBJ2-7
CDR3aa: CASSFKAEQYF
CDR3nt: TGTGCCAGCAGTTTCAAGGCCGAGCAGTACTTC

abundance: once
v_gene: TRBV20-1
len: 13
d_gene: .
j_gene: TRBJ1-1
CDR3aa: CSASQVAYTEAFF
CDR3nt: TGCAGTGCTTCCCAGGTGGCATACACTGAAGCTTTCTTT

abundance: .
v_gene: TRBV3-1
len: 12
d_gene: .
j_gene: TRBJ1-1
CDR3aa: CASSGADTEAFF
CDR3nt: TGTGCCAGCAGCGGGGCGGACACTGAAGCTTTCTTT

abundance: .
v_gene: TRBV6-2/TRBV6-3
len: 15
d_gene: TRBD2
j_gene: TRBJ2-7
CDR3aa: CASRPGGALRKKQYF
CDR3nt: TGTGCCAGCAGGCCCGGGGGGGCTCTCCGCAAGAAGCAGTACTTC

abundance: few
v_gene: TRBV5-1
len: 16
d_gene: TRBD2
j_gene: TRBJ2-3
CDR3aa: CASSYSGGASVDTQYF
CDR3nt: TGCGCCAGCAGCTATAGCGGGGGTGCTTCGGTCGATACGCAGTATTTT

abundance: few
v_gene: TRBV6-2/TRBV6-3
len: 15
d_gene: TRBD1
j_gene: TRBJ2-7
CDR3aa: CASNRRHRGSYEQYF
CDR3nt: TGTGCCAGCAACAGACGTCACAGGGGTTCCTACGAGCAGTACTTC

abundance: .
v_gene: TRBV12-3/TRBV12-4
len: 12
d_gene: .
j_gene: TRBJ2-4
CDR3aa: CASSFGSDIQYF
CDR3nt: TGTGCCAGCAGTTTTGGATCAGACATTCAGTACTTC

abundance: .
v_gene: TRBV6-2/TRBV6-3
len: 15
d_gene: .
j_gene: TRBJ2-7
CDR3aa: CASSPRTGLPYEQYF
CDR3nt: TGTGCCAGCAGTCCAAGGACGGGACTCCCCTACGAGCAGTACTTC

abundance: few
v_gene: TRBV29-1
len: 14
d_gene: .
j_gene: TRBJ2-3
CDR3aa: CSVKAGYLTDTQYF
CDR3nt: TGCAGCGTTAAGGCGGGATACCTCACAGATACGCAGTATTTT

abundance: .
v_gene: TRBV20-1
len: 14
d_gene: TRBD2
j_gene: TRBJ2-7
CDR3aa: CSAARTSGRNEQYF
CDR3nt: TGCAGTGCTGCCCGGACTAGCGGGAGAAACGAGCAGTACTTC

abundance: .
v_gene: TRBV18
len: 15
d_gene: .
j_gene: TRBJ1-2
CDR3aa: CASSPGGDQGRGYTF
CDR3nt: TGTGCCAGCTCACCAGGCGGAGACCAGGGCCGTGGCTACACCTTC

abundance: few
v_gene: TRBV12-3/TRBV12-4
len: 14
d_gene: .
j_gene: TRBJ2-7
CDR3aa: CASKIPGRSYEQYF
CDR3nt: TGTGCCAGCAAAATCCCGGGACGGTCCTACGAGCAGTACTTC

abundance: .
v_gene: TRBV2
len: 14
d_gene: TRBD2
j_gene: TRBJ2-2
CDR3aa: CASKSGGPTGELFF
CDR3nt: TGTGCCAGCAAGAGCGGGGGCCCCACCGGGGAGCTGTTTTTT